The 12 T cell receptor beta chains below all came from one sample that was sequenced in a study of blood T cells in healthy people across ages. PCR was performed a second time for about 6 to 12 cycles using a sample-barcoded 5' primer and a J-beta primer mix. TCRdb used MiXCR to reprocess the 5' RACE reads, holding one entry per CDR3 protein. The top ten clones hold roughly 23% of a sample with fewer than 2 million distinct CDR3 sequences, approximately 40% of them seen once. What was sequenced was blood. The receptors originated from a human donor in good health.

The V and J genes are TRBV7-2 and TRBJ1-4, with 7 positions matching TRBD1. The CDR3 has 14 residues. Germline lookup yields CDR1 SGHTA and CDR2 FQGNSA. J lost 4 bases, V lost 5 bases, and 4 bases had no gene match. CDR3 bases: TGTGCCAGCAGCCCGACAGGGTTTAATGAAAAACTGTTTTTT. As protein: CASSPTGFNEKLFF.

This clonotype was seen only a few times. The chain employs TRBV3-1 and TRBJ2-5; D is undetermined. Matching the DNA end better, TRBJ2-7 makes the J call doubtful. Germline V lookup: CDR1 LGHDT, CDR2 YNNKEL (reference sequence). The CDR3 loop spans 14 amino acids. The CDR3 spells CASSQVGLPGEQYF. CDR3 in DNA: TGTGCCAGCAGCCAAGTTGGTCTCCCAGGCGAGCAGTACTTC.

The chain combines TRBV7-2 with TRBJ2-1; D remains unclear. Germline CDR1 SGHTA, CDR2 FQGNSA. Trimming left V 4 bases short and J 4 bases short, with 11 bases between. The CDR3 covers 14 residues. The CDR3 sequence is CASSCGVAYNEQFF. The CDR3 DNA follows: TGTGCCAGCAGCTGTGGGGTTGCGTACAATGAGCAGTTCTTC.

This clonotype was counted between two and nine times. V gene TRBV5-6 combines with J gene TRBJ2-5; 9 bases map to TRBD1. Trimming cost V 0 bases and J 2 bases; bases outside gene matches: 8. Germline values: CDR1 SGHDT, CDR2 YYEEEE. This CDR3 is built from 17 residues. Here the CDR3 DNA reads TGTGCCAGCAGCTTGGGGACAGGGGCTCGGGGACAAGAGACCCAGTACTTC. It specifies CASSLGTGARGQETQYF. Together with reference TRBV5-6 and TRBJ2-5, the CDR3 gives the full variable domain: DAGVTQSPTHLIKTRGQQVTLRCSPKSGHDTVSWYQQALGQGPQFIFQYYEEEERQRGNFPDRFSGHQFPNYSSELNVNALLLGDSALYLCASSLGTGARGQETQYFGPGTRLLVL.

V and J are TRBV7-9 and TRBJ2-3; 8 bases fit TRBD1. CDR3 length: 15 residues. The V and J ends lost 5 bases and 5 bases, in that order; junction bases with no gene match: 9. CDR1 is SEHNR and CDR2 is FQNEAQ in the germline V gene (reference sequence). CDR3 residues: CASSRRTGRGDTQYF. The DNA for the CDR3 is TGTGCCAGCAGCCGACGGACAGGGCGGGGAGATACGCAGTATTTT.

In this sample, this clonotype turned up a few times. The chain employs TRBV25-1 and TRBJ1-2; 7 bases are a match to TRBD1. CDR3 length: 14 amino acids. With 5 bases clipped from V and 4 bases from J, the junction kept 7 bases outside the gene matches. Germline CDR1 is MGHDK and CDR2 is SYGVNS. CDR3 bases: TGTGCCAGCAGTCCCATTGACAGGGCCTATGGCTACACCTTC. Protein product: CASSPIDRAYGYTF.

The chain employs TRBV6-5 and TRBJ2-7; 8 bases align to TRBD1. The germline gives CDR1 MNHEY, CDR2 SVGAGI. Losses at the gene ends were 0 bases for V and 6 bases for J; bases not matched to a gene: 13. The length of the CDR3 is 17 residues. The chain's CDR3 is CASSYSKSGPGGVEQYF. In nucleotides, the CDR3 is TGTGCCAGCAGTTACTCGAAATCCGGGCCAGGGGGCGTCGAGCAGTACTTC.

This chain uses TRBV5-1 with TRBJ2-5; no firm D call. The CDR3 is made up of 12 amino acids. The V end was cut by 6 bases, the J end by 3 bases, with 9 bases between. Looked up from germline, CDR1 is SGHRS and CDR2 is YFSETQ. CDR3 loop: CASTDLEETQYF. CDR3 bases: TGCGCCAGCACCGACTTGGAAGAGACCCAGTACTTC.

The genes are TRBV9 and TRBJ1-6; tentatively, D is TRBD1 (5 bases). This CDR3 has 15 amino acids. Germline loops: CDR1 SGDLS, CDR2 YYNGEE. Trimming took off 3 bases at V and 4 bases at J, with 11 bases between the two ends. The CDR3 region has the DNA TGTGCCAGCAGCGACAAAGACAGATATAATTCACCCCTCCACTTT. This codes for CASSDKDRYNSPLHF.

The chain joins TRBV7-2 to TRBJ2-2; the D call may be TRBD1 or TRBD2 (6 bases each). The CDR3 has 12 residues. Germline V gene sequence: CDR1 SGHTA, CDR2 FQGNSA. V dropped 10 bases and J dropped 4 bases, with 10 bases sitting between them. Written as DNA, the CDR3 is TGTGCCAATCCGGGGGCCACCGGGGAGCTGTTTTTT. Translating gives CANPGATGELFF.

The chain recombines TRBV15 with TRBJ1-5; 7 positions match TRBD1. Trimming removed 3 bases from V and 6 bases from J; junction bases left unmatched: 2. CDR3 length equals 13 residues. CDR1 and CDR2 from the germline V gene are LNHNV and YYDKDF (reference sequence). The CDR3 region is CATSSDRAQPQHF. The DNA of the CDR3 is TGTGCCACCAGCAGCGACAGGGCTCAGCCCCAGCATTTT.

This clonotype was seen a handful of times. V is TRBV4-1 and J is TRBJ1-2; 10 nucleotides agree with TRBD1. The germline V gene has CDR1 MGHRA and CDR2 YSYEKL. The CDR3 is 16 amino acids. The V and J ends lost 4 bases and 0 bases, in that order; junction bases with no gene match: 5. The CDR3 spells CASSPSGTGANYGYTF. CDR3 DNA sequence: TGCGCCAGCAGCCCCTCCGGGACAGGGGCTAACTATGGCTACACCTTC.